Listed below are T cell receptor beta chains from one sample, sequenced in a study of T cell responses to AZD1222 COVID-19 vaccine. Method: immunoSEQ multiplex PCR; TCRdb's copy keeps in-frame clones and lacks some. The sample records about 110,000 clones, 81% being singletons. Specimen: peripheral blood, collected on day 0 of AZD1222 vaccination. These receptors were obtained from an adult in good health. The CDR3 runs from the conserved cysteine through the conserved F or W. A D gene is named only where the DNA matches it firmly. Clone size is given for some rows only: seen once, a few or many times, or a class if the clone is expanded.

V: TRBV12-5
size: .
J: TRBJ1-1
D: TRBD1
DNA: TGTGCTAGTGGTGACAGGGGGGAGGCTGAAGCTTTCTTT
CDR3: CASGDRGEAEAFF

V: TRBV5-1
size: .
J: TRBJ2-7
D: .
DNA: TGCGCCAGCAGCCCCGACGGAAGCGGAGCCACCTACGAGCAGTACTTC
CDR3: CASSPDGSGATYEQYF

V: TRBV2
size: .
J: TRBJ1-2
D: .
DNA: TGTGCCAGCAGACCCTCGGGTTCCTATGGCTACACCTTC
CDR3: CASRPSGSYGYTF

V: TRBV9
size: .
J: TRBJ2-3
D: TRBD2
DNA: TGTGCCAGCAGCCCTTCGGATAGCGGGATTAAGACGCAGTATTTT
CDR3: CASSPSDSGIKTQYF

V: TRBV28
size: .
J: TRBJ1-5
D: TRBD1
DNA: TGTGCCAGCATTACCTCGGACAGGGGTTTTCTCAATCAGCCCCAGCATTTT
CDR3: CASITSDRGFLNQPQHF

V: TRBV19
size: few
J: TRBJ1-1
D: .
DNA: TGTGCCAGTAGTCAAATTTCTGAAGCTTTCTTT
CDR3: CASSQISEAFF

V: TRBV27
size: .
J: TRBJ2-1
D: TRBD2
DNA: TGTGCCAGCAGTTTACAGACCTTCAAAACCGGGAGGCTATACAATGAGCAGTTCTTC
CDR3: CASSLQTFKTGRLYNEQFF

V: TRBV7-6
size: .
J: TRBJ2-3
D: TRBD2
DNA: TGTGCCAGCAGCGTAACTAGCGGGGGGGCCCGGGATACGCAGTATTTT
CDR3: CASSVTSGGARDTQYF

V: TRBV7-2
size: once
J: TRBJ1-6
D: .
DNA: TGTGCCAGCAGCTTACAAGGGTGGGGTAATTCACCCCTCCACTTT
CDR3: CASSLQGWGNSPLHF

V: TRBV10-1
size: .
J: TRBJ2-3
D: TRBD2
DNA: TGCGCCAGCAGTGAGAAAGGGCTAGCGGGGGGAGGTCCTACAGATACGCAGTATTTT
CDR3: CASSEKGLAGGGPTDTQYF

V: TRBV21-1
size: .
J: TRBJ1-1
D: .
DNA: TGTGCCAGCAGCAAATGTAACTCAGGGCAGGGAAGGGAAGCTTTCTTT
CDR3: CASSKCNSGQGREAFF

V: TRBV6-5
size: .
J: TRBJ1-1
D: .
DNA: TGTGCCAGCAGAACCGAGGACAGCTCCACTGAAGCTTTCTTT
CDR3: CASRTEDSSTEAFF

V: TRBV28
size: .
J: TRBJ1-2
D: TRBD1
DNA: TGTGCCAGCAGTACGAATCCTGGGACAGCGCATGGCTACACCTTC
CDR3: CASSTNPGTAHGYTF

V: TRBV7-9
size: few
J: TRBJ1-2
D: TRBD1
DNA: TGTGCCAGCAGCTGGACAGGGGATCTTAACTATGGCTACACCTTC
CDR3: CASSWTGDLNYGYTF

V: TRBV10-3
size: .
J: TRBJ2-1
D: .
DNA: TGTGCCATCAGTGACGGGGGAAACAATGAGCAGTTCTTC
CDR3: CAISDGGNNEQFF

V: TRBV19
size: .
J: TRBJ2-7
D: .
DNA: TGTGCCAGTAGCCCGGGATCTACCTACGAGCAGTACTTC
CDR3: CASSPGSTYEQYF

V: TRBV20-1
size: .
J: TRBJ2-5
D: .
DNA: TGCAGTGCTAGTTTGGCAGATGGCAATGGGGAGACCCAGTACTTC
CDR3: CSASLADGNGETQYF

V: TRBV18
size: .
J: TRBJ1-1
D: .
DNA: TGTGCCAGCTCACCCTTCCAGGACCCGAACACTGAAGCTTTCTTT
CDR3: CASSPFQDPNTEAFF

V: TRBV29-1
size: once
J: TRBJ2-3
D: .
DNA: TGCAGCGTTGCTGTGAGGCCCACAGATACGCAGTATTTT
CDR3: CSVAVRPTDTQYF

V: TRBV19
size: .
J: TRBJ1-2
D: .
DNA: TGTGCCAGTAGTACCCGGAGGGCCGGAGCTAACTATGGCTACACCTTC
CDR3: CASSTRRAGANYGYTF

V: TRBV6-5
size: .
J: TRBJ1-6
D: TRBD1
DNA: TGTGCCAGCAGTTACTCGCGTCAGGGGGCATCACCCCTCCACTTT
CDR3: CASSYSRQGASPLHF

V: TRBV7-2
size: once
J: TRBJ2-7
D: .
DNA: TGTGCCAGCAGCTTCGGTCAGGGCGTCTTCGAGCAGTACTTC
CDR3: CASSFGQGVFEQYF

V: TRBV5-6
size: .
J: TRBJ1-3
D: .
DNA: TGTGCCAGCAGTTCCGTACAGCGAAACACCATATATTTT
CDR3: CASSSVQRNTIYF

V: TRBV19
size: .
J: TRBJ2-6
D: .
DNA: TGTGCCAGTAGGCTCAGGGGTGGGGCCAACGTCCTGACTTTC
CDR3: CASRLRGGANVLTF

V: TRBV21-1
size: .
J: TRBJ1-1
D: .
DNA: TGTGCCAGCAGCAAAGGGCGGCTCGGGAGGATGAACACTGAAGCTTTCTTT
CDR3: CASSKGRLGRMNTEAFF

V: TRBV18
size: .
J: TRBJ1-1
D: TRBD1
DNA: TGTGCCAGCTCAGTACAGGGGAGGAACACTGAAGCTTTCTTT
CDR3: CASSVQGRNTEAFF

V: TRBV7-2
size: .
J: TRBJ2-2
D: .
DNA: TGTGCCAGCGATAGGGCGGGGATTAGCACCGGGGAGCTGTTTTTT
CDR3: CASDRAGISTGELFF

V: TRBV7-2
size: .
J: TRBJ1-4
D: .
DNA: TGTGCCAGCAGCTTAGGTGTCGGGGAACTGTTTTTT
CDR3: CASSLGVGELFF

V: TRBV21-1
size: .
J: TRBJ1-6
D: .
DNA: TGTGCCAGCAGCGACAACAGGGGCCCGGGGGATAATTCACCCCTCCACTTT
CDR3: CASSDNRGPGDNSPLHF

V: TRBV5-6
size: .
J: TRBJ1-4
D: .
DNA: TGTGCCAGCAGCCAGAGACAGCCCGGAAACCTTCTGTTTTTT
CDR3: CASSQRQPGNLLFF

V: TRBV7-2
size: .
J: TRBJ2-7
D: .
DNA: TGTGCCAGCAGCTTCGACACGATCGACTACGAGCAGTACTTC
CDR3: CASSFDTIDYEQYF

V: TRBV14
size: .
J: TRBJ1-1
D: .
DNA: TGTGCCAGCGCCACGGGGGGGAACACTGAAGCTTTCTTT
CDR3: CASATGGNTEAFF

V: TRBV19
size: .
J: TRBJ2-1
D: .
DNA: TGTGCCAGTAGTAGGGCGAGAGTCTACAATGAGCAGTTCTTC
CDR3: CASSRARVYNEQFF

V: TRBV6-5
size: few
J: TRBJ1-2
D: .
DNA: TGTGCCAGCAGTTACTCTACAGGGCTGGAAAGCTATGGCTACACCTTC
CDR3: CASSYSTGLESYGYTF

V: TRBV11-1
size: once
J: TRBJ2-7
D: .
DNA: TGTGCCAGCAGCAACTGGGGGGAGCAGTACTTC
CDR3: CASSNWGEQYF

V: TRBV5-1
size: .
J: TRBJ2-1
D: .
DNA: TGCGCCAGCAGCTTGGACCTAGCGAGGTACAATGAGCAGTTCTTC
CDR3: CASSLDLARYNEQFF

V: TRBV7-9
size: .
J: TRBJ2-7
D: .
DNA: TGTGCCAGCAGCCCTAGGACAGTCTACGAGCAGTACTTC
CDR3: CASSPRTVYEQYF

V: TRBV18
size: .
J: TRBJ2-5
D: TRBD2
DNA: TGTGCCAGCTCACCGACTAGCGTTAGGGGAGAGACCCAGTACTTC
CDR3: CASSPTSVRGETQYF

V: TRBV5-6
size: once
J: TRBJ1-2
D: .
DNA: TGTGCCAGCAGCCTACAGATAAACTATGGCTACACCTTC
CDR3: CASSLQINYGYTF

V: TRBV5-6
size: .
J: TRBJ2-1
D: .
DNA: TGTGCCAGCAGCTTGTTGGGCGCGGGTGGTTGGAACAATGAGCAGTTCTTC
CDR3: CASSLLGAGGWNNEQFF

V: TRBV3-1/TRBV3-2
size: .
J: TRBJ2-7
D: TRBD2
DNA: TGTGCCAGCAGCCCGGGGGAGGGGCCAACCTACGAGCAGTACTTC
CDR3: CASSPGEGPTYEQYF

V: TRBV3-1/TRBV3-2
size: .
J: TRBJ1-6
D: .
DNA: TGTGCCAGCAGCCACCTCAAGCGGGGTTTAGGGAATTCACCCCTCCACTTT
CDR3: CASSHLKRGLGNSPLHF

V: TRBV9
size: .
J: TRBJ2-1
D: TRBD2
DNA: TGTGCCAGCAGCGTAGATGGGACTAGAAATGAGCAGTTCTTC
CDR3: CASSVDGTRNEQFF

V: TRBV2
size: once
J: TRBJ1-1
D: TRBD1
DNA: TGTGCCAGCACCCAAGGAGGGACAGGGAACACTGAAGCTTTCTTT
CDR3: CASTQGGTGNTEAFF

V: TRBV7-8
size: .
J: TRBJ1-1
D: .
DNA: TGTGCCAGCAGCCTTAGGCTCGGGGCTTTCTTT
CDR3: CASSLRLGAFF

V: TRBV6-2/TRBV6-3
size: .
J: TRBJ2-5
D: .
DNA: TGTGCCAGCAGTTCGGACTCCTCGGGACTCGTGAAAGAGACCCAGTACTTC
CDR3: CASSSDSSGLVKETQYF

V: TRBV14
size: .
J: TRBJ1-2
D: .
DNA: TGTGCCAGCAGCCAAGAATGGGCCACATCCTATGGCTACACCTTC
CDR3: CASSQEWATSYGYTF

V: TRBV7-9
size: .
J: TRBJ2-7
D: TRBD1
DNA: TGTGCCAGCAGCTTCAATCCGGGACAGGGGGCTCGGGAGCAGTACTTC
CDR3: CASSFNPGQGAREQYF